This TCR beta chain was identified during a study of blood T cell repertoires in COVID-19. Study-wide background: Some COVID-19 samples were acute and others convalescent; all came from the United States, Italy and Spain. The analysed material was cDNA or gDNA that came from T cells, B-cell-depleted T cells, or PBMCs.

Authors' methods: Estimation of nucleated cell counts was performed using reference gene primer amplification. Produced via immunoSEQ multiplex PCR; TCRdb's table is partial and in-frame only. V and J calls and clone size follow that table, whereas D and trimming were derived from the DNA. The table includes around 700,000 clones, 85% to 90% detected once. CDR3 length equals 12 residues. Between the trimmed V and J ends, which lost 5 bases and 7 bases, there was a span of 10 bases. Germline lookup yields CDR1 SGHDT and CDR2 YYEEEE. The specimen was peripheral blood. The receptor was isolated from a woman between 18 and 30 years old with acute or convalescent COVID-19. This chain links TRBV5-6 with TRBJ1-3; no firm D call. The CDR3 DNA follows: TGTGCCAGCAGGGGCGGAGGCAACACCATATATTTT. As protein: CASRGGGNTIYF.